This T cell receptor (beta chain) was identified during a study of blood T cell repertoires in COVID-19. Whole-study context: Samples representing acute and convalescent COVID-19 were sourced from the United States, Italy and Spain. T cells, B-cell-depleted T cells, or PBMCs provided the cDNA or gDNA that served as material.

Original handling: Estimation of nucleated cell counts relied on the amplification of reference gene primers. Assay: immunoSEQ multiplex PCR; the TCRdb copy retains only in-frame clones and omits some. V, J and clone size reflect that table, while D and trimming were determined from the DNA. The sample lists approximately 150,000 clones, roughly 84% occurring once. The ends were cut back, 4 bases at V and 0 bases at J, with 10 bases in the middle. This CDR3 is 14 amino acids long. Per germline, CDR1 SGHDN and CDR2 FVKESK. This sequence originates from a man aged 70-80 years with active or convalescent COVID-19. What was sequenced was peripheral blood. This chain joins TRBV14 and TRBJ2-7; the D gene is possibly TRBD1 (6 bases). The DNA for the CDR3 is TGTGCCAGCAGCCCCGACAGGATCTCCTACGAGCAGTACTTC. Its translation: CASSPDRISYEQYF. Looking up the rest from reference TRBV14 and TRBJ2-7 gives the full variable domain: EAGVTQFPSHSVIEKGQTVTLRCDPISGHDNLYWYRRVMGKEIKFLLHFVKESKQDESGMPNNRFLAERTGGTYSTLKVQPAELEDSGVYFCASSPDRISYEQYFGPGTRLTVT.